What follows is one T cell receptor beta chain and its context. Its matching antigen is unknown. The germline V gene encodes CDR1 MNHNS and CDR2 SASEGT. J was trimmed by 2 bases and V by 4 bases; bases with no gene match: 7. The CDR3 covers 15 residues. Both 60 Vbeta primers and 13 Jbeta primers went into the PCR. The protocol was immunoSEQ multiplex PCR, while the TCRdb copy is restricted to in-frame clones and leaves out a portion. The sample has some 120,000 clones, 79% seen once. This sample was included in a study of cytomegalovirus exposure and HLA in healthy donors. Points from the study as a whole: Reportedly, diagnosis of cytomegalovirus status by the classifier showed high specificity and sensitivity. Data from an earlier analysis indicated that most TCR beta V segments were productive either about 87% or about 30% of the time. Later on, an analysis tied around 17,000 TCR beta sequences to HLA alleles at 0.05 false discovery rate. Some segments of the V type, notably TRBV6-2 and TRBV6-3, were excluded as indistinguishable.

This receptor was obtained from a man between 18 and 29 years old in good health and CMV-seronegative. Specimen: PBMCs. The V gene is TRBV6-1, the J gene TRBJ1-2; 7 bases align to TRBD1. The CDR3 DNA is TGTGCCAGCAGTGGGCCGGGACAGCGCAACTATGGCTACACCTTC. Amino acid sequence: CASSGPGQRNYGYTF.